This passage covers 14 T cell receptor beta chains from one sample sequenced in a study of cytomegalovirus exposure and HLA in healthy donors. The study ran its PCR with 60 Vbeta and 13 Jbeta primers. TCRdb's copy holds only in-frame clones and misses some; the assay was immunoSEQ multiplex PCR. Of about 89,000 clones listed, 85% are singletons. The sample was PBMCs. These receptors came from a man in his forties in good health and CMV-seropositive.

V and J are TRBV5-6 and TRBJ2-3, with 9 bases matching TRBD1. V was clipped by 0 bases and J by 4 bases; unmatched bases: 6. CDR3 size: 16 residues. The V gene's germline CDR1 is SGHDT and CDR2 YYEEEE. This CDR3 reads CASSLVLQGASDTQYF. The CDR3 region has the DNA TGTGCCAGCAGCTTGGTTCTACAGGGGGCGTCAGATACGCAGTATTTT.

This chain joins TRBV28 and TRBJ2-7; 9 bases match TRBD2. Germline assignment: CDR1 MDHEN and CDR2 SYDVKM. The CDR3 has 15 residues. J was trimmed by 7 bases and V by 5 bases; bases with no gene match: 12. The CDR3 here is CASSLRGLAGLEQYF. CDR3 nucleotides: TGTGCCAGCAGTCTAAGGGGACTAGCAGGTTTAGAGCAGTACTTC.

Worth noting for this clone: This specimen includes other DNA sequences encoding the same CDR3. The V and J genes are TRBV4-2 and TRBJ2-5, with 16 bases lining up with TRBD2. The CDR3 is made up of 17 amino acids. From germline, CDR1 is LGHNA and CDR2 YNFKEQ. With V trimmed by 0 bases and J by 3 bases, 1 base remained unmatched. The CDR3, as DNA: TGTGCCAGCAGCCAAGAGGGACTAGCGGGGGGGAAAGAGACCCAGTACTTC. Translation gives CASSQEGLAGGKETQYF.

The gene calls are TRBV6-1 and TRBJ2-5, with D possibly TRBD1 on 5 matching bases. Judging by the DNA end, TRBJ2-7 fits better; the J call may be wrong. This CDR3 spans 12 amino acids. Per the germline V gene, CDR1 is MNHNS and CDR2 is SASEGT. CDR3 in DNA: TGTGCCAGCAGCCTAGGGGCCTACGAGCAGTACTTC. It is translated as CASSLGAYEQYF.

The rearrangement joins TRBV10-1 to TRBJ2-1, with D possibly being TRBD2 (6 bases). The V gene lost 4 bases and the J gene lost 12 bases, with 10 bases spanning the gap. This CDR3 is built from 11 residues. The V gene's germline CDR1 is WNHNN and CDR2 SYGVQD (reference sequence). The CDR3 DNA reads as TGCGCCAGCAGTGTTAGGACTACGCAGTTCTTC. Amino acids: CASSVRTTQFF.

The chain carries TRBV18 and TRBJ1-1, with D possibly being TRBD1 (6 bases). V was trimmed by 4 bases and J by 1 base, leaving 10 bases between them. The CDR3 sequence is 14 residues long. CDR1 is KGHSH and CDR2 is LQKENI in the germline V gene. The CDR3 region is CASSLTGPNTEAFF. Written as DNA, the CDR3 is TGTGCCAGCTCACTAACAGGGCCGAACACTGAAGCTTTCTTT.

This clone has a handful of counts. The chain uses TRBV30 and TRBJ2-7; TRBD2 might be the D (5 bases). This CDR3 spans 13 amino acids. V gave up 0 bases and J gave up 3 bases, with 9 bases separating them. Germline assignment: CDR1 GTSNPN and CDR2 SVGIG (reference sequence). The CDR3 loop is CAWSVHGIYEQYF. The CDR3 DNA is TGTGCCTGGAGTGTACACGGGATCTACGAGCAGTACTTC.

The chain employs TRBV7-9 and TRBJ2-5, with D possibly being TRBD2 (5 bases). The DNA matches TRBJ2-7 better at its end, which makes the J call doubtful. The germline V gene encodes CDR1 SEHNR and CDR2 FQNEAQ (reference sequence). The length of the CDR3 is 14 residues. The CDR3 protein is CASSIELESYEQYF. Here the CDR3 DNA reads TGTGCCAGCAGCATCGAACTAGAATCCTACGAGCAGTACTTC.

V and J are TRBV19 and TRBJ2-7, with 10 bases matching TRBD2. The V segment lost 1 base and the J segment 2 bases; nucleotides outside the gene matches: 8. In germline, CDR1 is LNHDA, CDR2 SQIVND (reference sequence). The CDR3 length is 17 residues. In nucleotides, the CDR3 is TGTGCCAGTAGTATAGTTAGCGGGGGGACCGGAGCCTACGAGCAGTACTTC. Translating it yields CASSIVSGGTGAYEQYF. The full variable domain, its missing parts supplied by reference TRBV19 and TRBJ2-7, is DGGITQSPKYLFRKEGQNVTLSCEQNLNHDAMYWYRQDPGQGLRLIYYSQIVNDFQKGDIAEGYSVSREKKESFPLTVTSAQKNPTAFYLCASSIVSGGTGAYEQYFGPGTRLTVT.

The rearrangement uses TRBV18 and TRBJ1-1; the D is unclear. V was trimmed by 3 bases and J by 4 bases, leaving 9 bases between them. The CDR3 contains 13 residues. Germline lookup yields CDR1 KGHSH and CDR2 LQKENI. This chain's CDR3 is CASSPSYGTEAFF. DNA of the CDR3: TGTGCCAGCTCACCGAGTTATGGCACTGAAGCTTTCTTT.

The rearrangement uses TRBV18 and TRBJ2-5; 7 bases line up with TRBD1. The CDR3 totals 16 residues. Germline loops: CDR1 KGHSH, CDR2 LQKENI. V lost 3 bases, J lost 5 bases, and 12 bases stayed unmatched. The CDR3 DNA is TGTGCCAGCTCACCTTTCCCGTCCACAGGGGTGGAGACCCAGTACTTC. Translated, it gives CASSPFPSTGVETQYF.

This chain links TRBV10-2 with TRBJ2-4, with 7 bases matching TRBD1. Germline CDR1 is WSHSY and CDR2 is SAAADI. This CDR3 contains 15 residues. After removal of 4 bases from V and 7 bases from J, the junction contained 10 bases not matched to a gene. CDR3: CASSGLQGQGNIQYF. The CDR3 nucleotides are TGCGCCAGCAGTGGGCTACAGGGGCAGGGGAACATTCAGTACTTC.

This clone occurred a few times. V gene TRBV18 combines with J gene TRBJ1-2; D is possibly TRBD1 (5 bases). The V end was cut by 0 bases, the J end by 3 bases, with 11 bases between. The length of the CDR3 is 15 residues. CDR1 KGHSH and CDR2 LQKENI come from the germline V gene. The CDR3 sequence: CASSPPEGRDYGYTF. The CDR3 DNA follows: TGTGCCAGCTCACCACCTGAGGGGAGGGACTATGGCTACACCTTC.

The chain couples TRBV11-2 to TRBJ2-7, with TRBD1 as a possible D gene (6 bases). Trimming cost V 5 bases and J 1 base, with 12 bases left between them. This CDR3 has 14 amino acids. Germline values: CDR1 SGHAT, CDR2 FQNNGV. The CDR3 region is CASSARTGSYEQYF. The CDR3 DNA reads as TGTGCCAGCAGCGCCAGAACAGGGTCCTACGAGCAGTACTTC.